These T cell receptor beta chains were read from a single sample in a study of CD8 T cells in Susac syndrome. One entry per CDR3 protein results from TCRdb running MiXCR on the immunoSEQ multiplex PCR reads. The sample carries about 100,000 distinct CDR3 sequences, 95% recorded once. The sample was CD8+ T cells from PBMCs. These receptor sequences come from a human donor with Susac syndrome. CDR3s include the opening cysteine and the closing phenylalanine or tryptophan. The D gene is left open where the match is weak. Expanded clones are given a class, and other clones once, few, many or no size at all.

clone_size: NA; d_call: NA; j_call: TRBJ1-1; v_call: TRBV18; cdr3_nt: TGTGCCAGCTCACCACAAGGGGTGACTGAAGCTTTCTTT; cdr3_aa: CASSPQGVTEAFF
clone_size: once; d_call: NA; j_call: TRBJ1-2; v_call: TRBV29-1; cdr3_nt: TGCAGCGTCGAGAACCGACGGTATGGCTACACCTTC; cdr3_aa: CSVENRRYGYTF
clone_size: NA; d_call: TRBD1; j_call: TRBJ1-4; v_call: TRBV7-2; cdr3_nt: TGTGCCAGCAGCGAGGGACAGGGCTTTGCAACTAATGAAAAACTGTTTTTT; cdr3_aa: CASSEGQGFATNEKLFF
clone_size: NA; d_call: TRBD1; j_call: TRBJ1-5; v_call: TRBV27; cdr3_nt: TGTGCCAGCACGGACAGGGTCGACCAGCCCCAGCATTTT; cdr3_aa: CASTDRVDQPQHF
clone_size: NA; d_call: NA; j_call: TRBJ2-1; v_call: TRBV7-2; cdr3_nt: TGTGCCAGCAGCTTAGACGGGGGATCCTACAATGAGCAGTTCTTC; cdr3_aa: CASSLDGGSYNEQFF
clone_size: NA; d_call: NA; j_call: TRBJ1-4; v_call: TRBV4-1; cdr3_nt: TGCGCCAGCAGCCAAGATTCCGAGACACTGTTTTTT; cdr3_aa: CASSQDSETLFF
clone_size: NA; d_call: NA; j_call: TRBJ2-5; v_call: TRBV6-5; cdr3_nt: TGTGCCCCATATCAGGGGTCAGAGACCCAGTACTTC; cdr3_aa: CAPYQGSETQYF
clone_size: NA; d_call: NA; j_call: TRBJ1-1; v_call: TRBV7-9; cdr3_nt: TGTGCCAGCAGTTTTAATATGAACACTGAAGCTTTCTTT; cdr3_aa: CASSFNMNTEAFF
clone_size: NA; d_call: TRBD1; j_call: TRBJ1-4; v_call: TRBV15; cdr3_nt: TGTGCCACCAGCTCTCTGGACAGGGTAGTAGATGAAAAACTGTTTTTT; cdr3_aa: CATSSLDRVVDEKLFF
clone_size: NA; d_call: TRBD1; j_call: TRBJ2-1; v_call: TRBV20-1; cdr3_nt: TGCAGTGCTAGAGATATAGGGACAGGGAACAATGAGCAGTTCTTC; cdr3_aa: CSARDIGTGNNEQFF
clone_size: once; d_call: TRBD1; j_call: TRBJ2-5; v_call: TRBV5-4; cdr3_nt: TGTGCCAGCAGCTTAACAGGGGGCACCGGGGAGACCCAGTACTTC; cdr3_aa: CASSLTGGTGETQYF
clone_size: NA; d_call: NA; j_call: TRBJ2-7; v_call: TRBV20-1; cdr3_nt: TGCAGTGCCCCAAGACAGTACGAGCAGTACTTC; cdr3_aa: CSAPRQYEQYF
clone_size: NA; d_call: NA; j_call: TRBJ1-1; v_call: TRBV20-1; cdr3_nt: TGCAGTGCTAGACTGGGGGCCTCCCACACTGAAGCTTTCTTT; cdr3_aa: CSARLGASHTEAFF
clone_size: NA; d_call: TRBD1; j_call: TRBJ2-7; v_call: TRBV3-1; cdr3_nt: TGTGCCAGCAGCCTACACTCCGGGACAGGGGACTCCTACGAGCAGTACTTC; cdr3_aa: CASSLHSGTGDSYEQYF
clone_size: NA; d_call: NA; j_call: TRBJ2-7; v_call: TRBV9; cdr3_nt: TGTGCCAGCAGCGTAGTAAACGAGCAGTACTTC; cdr3_aa: CASSVVNEQYF
clone_size: NA; d_call: NA; j_call: TRBJ2-1; v_call: TRBV18; cdr3_nt: TGTGCCAGCTCCAGCTCAACTCTAACAAAGCAGTTCTTC; cdr3_aa: CASSSSTLTKQFF
clone_size: NA; d_call: TRBD1; j_call: TRBJ2-1; v_call: TRBV24-1; cdr3_nt: TGTGCCACCAGTGATTCCCCGGACAGGGGAAATGAGCAGTTCTTC; cdr3_aa: CATSDSPDRGNEQFF
clone_size: few; d_call: TRBD1; j_call: TRBJ2-7; v_call: TRBV7-2; cdr3_nt: TGTGCCAGCAGCCTACCGGGACAGAACTACGAGCAGTACTTC; cdr3_aa: CASSLPGQNYEQYF